These 21 T cell receptor beta chains were sequenced from one sample in a study of blood T cell repertoires in COVID-19. Sequenced by immunoSEQ multiplex PCR; TCRdb stores in-frame clones only, minus some. The sample records more than 250,000 clones, around 86% being singletons. The sample taken for sequencing was peripheral blood. These receptors were collected from a man aged 18-30 years with active or convalescent COVID-19.

This chain uses TRBV9 with TRBJ2-7; TRBD2 matches at 9 bases. Per germline, CDR1 SGDLS and CDR2 YYNGEE. Trimming at V came to 0 bases and at J to 1 base, leaving 2 bases not matched to a gene. There are 15 residues in the CDR3. The CDR3 here is CASSVGTSDSYEQYF. In DNA form, the CDR3 reads TGTGCCAGCAGCGTAGGGACTAGCGATTCCTACGAGCAGTACTTC. Using reference TRBV9 and TRBJ2-7 for the parts outside the CDR3, the full variable domain is DSGVTQTPKHLITATGQRVTLRCSPRSGDLSVYWYQQSLDQGLQFLIQYYNGEERAKGNILERFSAQQFPDLHSELNLSSLELGDSALYFCASSVGTSDSYEQYFGPGTRLTVT.

The chain employs TRBV16 and TRBJ1-5; D is undetermined. Germline CDR1 is KGHSY and CDR2 is FQNENV. The V end was cut by 4 bases, the J end by 4 bases, with 8 bases between. There are 13 residues in the CDR3. The CDR3, as DNA: TGTGCCAGCAGCCCAAACCTAAATCAGCCCCAGCATTTT. It encodes CASSPNLNQPQHF.

The chain joins TRBV5-5 to TRBJ2-1; the match to TRBD2 covers 13 bases. Per the germline V gene, CDR1 is SGHKS and CDR2 is YYEKEE (reference sequence). The CDR3 sequence is 19 residues long. V shed 0 bases and J 1 base; nucleotides not matched to a gene: 7. This CDR3 is CASSLALAGGPGSYNEQFF. The CDR3 DNA sequence: TGTGCCAGCAGCTTGGCACTAGCGGGGGGGCCAGGTTCCTACAATGAGCAGTTCTTC. Full variable domain (remainder filled in from reference TRBV5-5 and TRBJ2-1): DAGVTQSPTHLIKTRGQQVTLRCSPISGHKSVSWYQQVLGQGPQFIFQYYEKEERGRGNFPDRFSARQFPNYSSELNVNALLLGDSALYLCASSLALAGGPGSYNEQFFGPGTRLTVL.

The CDR3 protein is CSEGVADTQYF. In DNA, the CDR3 is TGCAGCGAAGGGGTCGCAGATACGCAGTATTTT. The chain links TRBV29-1 to TRBJ2-3; D may be TRBD1 (5 bases). CDR3 length: 11 residues. The germline V gene has CDR1 SQVTM and CDR2 ANQGSEA. Trimming shortened V by 7 bases and J by 4 bases, and 9 bases separated the two germline ends.

This rearrangement joins TRBV9 to TRBJ2-1, with TRBD2 matching 14 bases. Germline trimming cut 4 bases from V and 7 bases from J; bases unmatched to any gene: 10. Germline CDR1 is SGDLS and CDR2 is YYNGEE. This CDR3 is 17 amino acids long. DNA for the CDR3: TGTGCCAGCAGCTCAAGCCCGACTAGCGGGAGGGTAAATGAGCAGTTCTTC. This sequence encodes CASSSSPTSGRVNEQFF.

The rearrangement links TRBV5-1 to TRBJ1-1; 7 nucleotides align to TRBD1. This CDR3 spans 17 amino acids. The germline V gene has CDR1 SGHRS and CDR2 YFSETQ. Trimming cost V 4 bases and J 1 base; bases outside gene matches: 13. Written as DNA, the CDR3 is TGCGCCAGCAGCGGGGACCCACAGGGGCCGGGGAACACTGAAGCTTTCTTT. Translation gives CASSGDPQGPGNTEAFF.

The chain combines TRBV9 with TRBJ2-1; D possibly corresponds to TRBD1 (6 bases). Germline assignment: CDR1 SGDLS and CDR2 YYNGEE. This CDR3 contains 16 residues. Trimming removed 3 bases from V and 4 bases from J, with 17 bases in between. Written as DNA, the CDR3 is TGTGCCAGCAGCGCCGACATCCGGACAGCTTACAATGAGCAGTTCTTC. Translated: CASSADIRTAYNEQFF.

V is TRBV19 and J is TRBJ1-1; D is undetermined. The CDR3 has 16 residues. Germline CDR1 and CDR2: LNHDA and SQIVND (reference sequence). Between the trimmed V and J ends, which lost 5 bases and 4 bases, there was a span of 20 bases. The CDR3 sequence is CASSSRVGYEGTEAFF. The CDR3 coding sequence is TGTGCCAGTAGTTCCCGAGTGGGCTACGAGGGCACTGAAGCTTTCTTT.

The J gene is TRBJ2-7, the V gene TRBV15; TRBD1 matches 11 bases. Trimming removed 4 bases from V and 5 bases from J; junction bases left unmatched: 1. CDR3 size: 13 residues. CDR1 and CDR2 from the germline V gene are LNHNV and YYDKDF (reference sequence). DNA of the CDR3: TGTGCCACCAGCAAGGACAGGGGGCACGAGCAGTACTTC. Translated: CATSKDRGHEQYF. Supplemented by reference TRBV15 and TRBJ2-7, the full variable domain reads DAMVIQNPRYQVTQFGKPVTLSCSQTLNHNVMYWYQQKSSQAPKLLFHYYDKDFNNEADTPDNFQSRRPNTSFCFLDIRSPGLGDTAMYLCATSKDRGHEQYFGPGTRLTVT.

The chain has TRBV7-2 and TRBJ2-5; 8 nucleotides agree with TRBD2. The germline V gene encodes CDR1 SGHTA and CDR2 FQGNSA. Trimming cost V 5 bases and J 2 bases; bases outside gene matches: 10. The CDR3 is 16 residues long. The CDR3 nucleotides are TGTGCCAGCAGCGTCCGGAGCCCTAGCGGGCAAGAGACCCAGTACTTC. This encodes CASSVRSPSGQETQYF.

The CDR3 here is CASSSGARTEAFF. The CDR3 DNA is TGTGCCAGCAGCTCTGGGGCCCGGACTGAAGCTTTCTTT. The V gene is TRBV7-3, the J gene TRBJ1-1; perhaps TRBD1 as D (5 bases). The germline CDR1 and CDR2 sequences are SGHTA and FQGTGA. The CDR3 consists of 13 residues. V dropped 4 bases and J dropped 5 bases, with 11 bases sitting between them.

Regarding this clone: This sample also contains other DNA sequences that code for the same CDR3. This chain uses TRBV27 with TRBJ1-5, with 7 bases that match TRBD1. CDR1 is MNHEY and CDR2 is SMNVEV in the germline V gene (reference sequence). Trimming at V came to 2 bases and at J to 7 bases, leaving 5 bases not matched to a gene. The CDR3 sequence is 14 residues long. The DNA of the CDR3 is TGTGCCAGCAGTTTAAGGCAGGGGGGCCAGCCCCAGCATTTT. Its translation is CASSLRQGGQPQHF.

The J gene is TRBJ1-2, the V gene TRBV19; possibly TRBD1 for D (5 bases). V lost 3 bases, J lost 7 bases, and 12 bases lay in between. Germline V gives CDR1 LNHDA, CDR2 SQIVND (reference sequence). The CDR3 totals 13 residues. The CDR3 bases are TGTGCCAGTAGTATTGGCAGGGAAGCTGGCTACACCTTC. Its protein is CASSIGREAGYTF.

This sequence joins TRBV6-5 and TRBJ1-1; D gene uncertain. V was cut by 6 bases and J by 1 base, with 6 bases left in between. The CDR3 runs to 12 residues. The germline gives CDR1 MNHEY, CDR2 SVGAGI. Written as DNA, the CDR3 is TGTGCCAGCAGCCGAGGGAACACTGAAGCTTTCTTT. The encoded protein is CASSRGNTEAFF.

This sequence joins TRBV28 and TRBJ1-2; D is unclear. V was pared by 7 bases and J by 4 bases, with 19 bases between. Germline values: CDR1 MDHEN, CDR2 SYDVKM. The CDR3 loop spans 15 amino acids. Here the CDR3 reads CASTLSRRPLYGYTF. CDR3 sequence (DNA): TGTGCCAGCACCCTAAGCCGCAGGCCGCTCTATGGCTACACCTTC.

This clone was recorded a few times. V is TRBV5-1 and J is TRBJ2-7; TRBD2 is a possible D gene (6 bases). CDR1 SGHRS and CDR2 YFSETQ come from the germline V gene. Trimming stripped 1 base from V and 3 bases from J, with 11 bases between. This CDR3 spans 14 amino acids. CDR3: CASSLWPSDYEQYF. The CDR3 region has the DNA TGCGCCAGCAGCTTGTGGCCTAGCGACTACGAGCAGTACTTC.

The J gene is TRBJ1-5, the V gene TRBV6-6; D ambiguous. This CDR3 contains 12 residues. Trimming took 3 bases from V and 8 from J, leaving 8 bases between them. Germline V lookup: CDR1 MNHNY, CDR2 SVGAGI (reference sequence). Here the CDR3 reads CASSYGAEPQHF. CDR3 in DNA: TGTGCCAGCAGTTATGGTGCGGAGCCCCAGCATTTT.

A single count supports this clone. The V and J genes are TRBV3-1 (or the pseudogene TRBV3-2) and TRBJ2-7; tentative D call: TRBD2 (6 bases). With 3 bases removed from V and 7 bases from J, the gap between germline ends came to 16 bases. This CDR3 spans 14 amino acids. Germline V gives CDR1 LGHDT, CDR2 YNNKEL (reference sequence). CDR3 bases: TGTGCCAGCAGCCAGAGGCTAGCGCCTGGTGAGCAGTACTTC. This codes for CASSQRLAPGEQYF.

The chain couples TRBV3-1 (or the pseudogene TRBV3-2) to TRBJ1-6; D not resolved. The CDR3 consists of 14 residues. Germline V gene lookup returns CDR1 LGHDT and CDR2 YNNKEL (reference sequence). Trimming took 5 bases from V and 7 from J, leaving 12 bases between them. The CDR3 region has the DNA TGTGCCAGCAGCTTCGAGGGCGGCAATTCACCCCTCCACTTT. Protein sequence: CASSFEGGNSPLHF.

This clone was recorded only once. This chain connects TRBV7-3 to TRBJ2-1; 8 bases line up with TRBD2. The junction had 5 bases not matched to a gene; V was cut back by 4 bases and J by 6 bases. The CDR3 length is 14 residues. The germline V gene encodes CDR1 SGHTA and CDR2 FQGTGA. The CDR3 here is CASSSGGASNEQFF. In DNA form, the CDR3 reads TGTGCCAGCAGCTCCGGGGGGGCCAGCAATGAGCAGTTCTTC.

This CDR3 is CAGRGDGYTF. CDR3 sequence (DNA): TGTGCCGGCCGGGGGGACGGCTACACCTTC. This rearrangement joins TRBV21-1 to TRBJ1-2. TRBV21-1 is given as a pseudogene. The CDR3 runs 10 residues.